This TCR beta chain derives from a study of T cell changes during pregnancy in multiple sclerosis. Generated by immunoSEQ multiplex PCR, the TCRdb table keeps only in-frame clones and is missing some. The sample contains roughly 90,000 clones, about 94% of which appear only once. V lost 1 base, J lost 4 bases, and 8 bases lay in between. The CDR3 has 14 amino acids. Per germline, CDR1 MNHEY and CDR2 SMNVEV (reference sequence). The chain links TRBV27 to TRBJ1-5; tentative D call: TRBD1 (5 bases). The sample in question was peripheral blood, obtained in the third trimester of pregnancy. The sequence was obtained from a female donor with multiple sclerosis, enrolled in a pregnancy study. The CDR3 sequence: CASSLLGGNQPQHF. Here the CDR3 DNA reads TGTGCCAGCAGTTTATTGGGGGGGAATCAGCCCCAGCATTTT.